These T cell receptor beta chains were read from a single sample in a study of CD4 T cells in relation to SARS-CoV-2 and coronaviruses. Sequenced by immunoSEQ multiplex PCR; TCRdb stores in-frame clones only, minus some. The sample records about 70,000 clones, around 86% being singletons. The material sequenced was memory CD4+ T cells from PBMCs. These receptors all come from a human donor in good health. CDR3s include the opening cysteine and the closing phenylalanine or tryptophan. The order of the fields is D gene, J gene, clone size, V gene, CDR3 DNA, CDR3 protein. A D gene is named only where the DNA matches it firmly. Clone sizes are given selectively: once, few, many, or a class where the clone is expanded.

>-|TRBJ2-3|once|TRBV5-8
TGTGCCAGCAGCGCCCGGGGCACAGATACGCAGTATTTT
CASSARGTDTQYF
>-|TRBJ1-1|-|TRBV11-3
TGTGCCAGCAGCTTGGTTCGGTACATGAACACTGAAGCTTTCTTT
CASSLVRYMNTEAFF
>-|TRBJ2-7|-|TRBV6-2/TRBV6-3
TGTGCCAGCAGCCGGACTGGGGCCTACGAGCAGTACTTC
CASSRTGAYEQYF
>-|TRBJ1-5|-|TRBV2
TGTGCCAGCAGAGGACAGTCAAATCAGCCCCAGCATTTT
CASRGQSNQPQHF
>-|TRBJ1-2|once|TRBV10-3
TGTGCCATCAGGCAGGGTGTAGACGGCTACACCTTC
CAIRQGVDGYTF
>-|TRBJ2-2|-|TRBV5-4
TGTGCCAGCAGCTTGGGAGCTAATCGCCGGGCAGGGGAGCTGTTTTTT
CASSLGANRRAGELFF
>TRBD1|TRBJ2-7|once|TRBV24-1
TGTGCCACCAGTGCCGTTGGGACAGGGGGTTACGAGCAGTACTTC
CATSAVGTGGYEQYF
>TRBD1|TRBJ1-5|-|TRBV6-5
TGTGCCAGCAGCCCCTCCCACAGGGGTTATCAGCCCCAGCATTTT
CASSPSHRGYQPQHF
>TRBD2|TRBJ2-4|-|TRBV28
TGTGCCAGCAGTCCCCTCGGGAGGGGAGACAAAAACATTCAGTACTTC
CASSPLGRGDKNIQYF
>-|TRBJ2-1|-|TRBV24-1
TGTGCCACCAGTGAAAGGGATGAGCAGTTCTTC
CATSERDEQFF
>-|TRBJ2-5|-|TRBV14
TGTGCCAGCAGCCAATTGCAGGGGGGGGACGAGACCCAGTACTTC
CASSQLQGGDETQYF
>TRBD2|TRBJ2-7|once|TRBV6-4
TGTGCCAGCAGTACATGGCGGACTAGACTAGCGGGAAATTCCTACGAGCAGTACTTC
CASSTWRTRLAGNSYEQYF
>-|TRBJ1-3|-|TRBV2
TGTGCCAGCAGTGGGACACGCTCTGGAAACACCATATATTTT
CASSGTRSGNTIYF
>TRBD1|TRBJ2-7|few|TRBV5-1
TGCGCCAGTAACCCCGGGACAGGGTACGAGCAGTACTTC
CASNPGTGYEQYF
>TRBD1|TRBJ2-7|-|TRBV20-1
TGCAGTGCTAGTACAGGGGGCAACTACGAGCAGTACTTC
CSASTGGNYEQYF
>TRBD1|TRBJ2-7|-|TRBV7-9
TGTGCCAGCAGCTTAAGGACAGGGGGCTCCGAGCAGTACTTC
CASSLRTGGSEQYF
>-|TRBJ2-2|-|TRBV28
TGTGCCAGCAGTTTATTAACCACCGGGGAGCTGTTTTTT
CASSLLTTGELFF
>TRBD2|TRBJ2-7|few|TRBV18
TGTGCCAGCTCACCGGGACTAGCGGGTTCCTACGAGCAGTACTTC
CASSPGLAGSYEQYF
>-|TRBJ2-7|-|TRBV7-2
TGTGCCAGCAGCTTGGGACGGTGGGGCGAGCAGTACTTC
CASSLGRWGEQYF
>TRBD2|TRBJ2-5|-|TRBV2
TGTGCCAGCAGTGAAGGGCTAGCGGGAGTGGAGACCCAGTACTTC
CASSEGLAGVETQYF
>-|TRBJ1-2|-|TRBV5-5
TGTGCCAGCAGCCTCGGGCAAGCTATTGGCTACACCTTC
CASSLGQAIGYTF
>-|TRBJ2-5|-|TRBV10-3
TGTGCCACTTCCCTGCCCGGTGCGGAGACCCAGTACTTC
CATSLPGAETQYF
>-|TRBJ1-4|-|TRBV18
TGTGCCAGCTCACACCAGGGCCACAGCCTAGCAACTAATGAAAAACTGTTTTTT
CASSHQGHSLATNEKLFF
>-|TRBJ2-7|-|TRBV18
TGTGCCAGCTCGCCGCAGGGCTCCTACGAGCAGTACTTC
CASSPQGSYEQYF
>-|TRBJ1-1|-|TRBV5-1
TGCGCCAGCAGCTCCTGGGGGGCGACTGAAGCTTTCTTT
CASSSWGATEAFF
>-|TRBJ2-6|-|TRBV5-6
TGTGCCAGCAGCTTGGGGATTTCCTCGAACCCTGGGGCCAACGTCCTGACTTTC
CASSLGISSNPGANVLTF
>-|TRBJ2-1|-|TRBV5-1
TGCGCCAGCAGCCCGGCTAGCGCCGCAGGGGAGCAGTTCTTC
CASSPASAAGEQFF
>-|TRBJ1-2|-|TRBV4-3
TGCGCCAGCAGCCACCTGGGTGGGGATGGCTACACCTTC
CASSHLGGDGYTF
>-|TRBJ1-5|-|TRBV28
TGTGCCAGCGTACCGGGCCTAGCTTCCCAGCCCCAGCATTTT
CASVPGLASQPQHF
>-|TRBJ1-4|-|TRBV6-5
TGTGCCAGCAGTTACCGAGCCGGACAGCTCAATGAAAAACTGTTTTTT
CASSYRAGQLNEKLFF
>-|TRBJ1-1|-|TRBV5-1
TGCGCCAGCAGCTGGGCCGGGGACACTGAAGCTTTCTTT
CASSWAGDTEAFF
>TRBD1|TRBJ1-4|-|TRBV25-1
TGTGCCAGCAAAGGGGGCGGGGGTGAAAAACTGTTTTTT
CASKGGGGEKLFF
>TRBD2|TRBJ2-1|-|TRBV7-7
TGTGCTAGCAGCCGAGGACTAGCGGGGGACAATGAGCAGTTCTTC
CASSRGLAGDNEQFF
>-|TRBJ2-7|-|TRBV24-1
TGTGCCACCAGTGACCGGACTCGTCCCTACGAGCAGTACTTC
CATSDRTRPYEQYF
>-|TRBJ1-1|-|TRBV19
TGTGCCAGTAGTAGGCCACCGATGGTCGAAGCTTTCTTT
CASSRPPMVEAFF
>-|TRBJ1-1|-|TRBV6-5
TGTGCCAGCAGGCGCCTGCTGAACACTGAAGCTTTCTTT
CASRRLLNTEAFF
>-|TRBJ2-5|-|TRBV7-9
TGTGCCAGCAGCTTAGTGATGGGGCGAGAGACCCAGTACTTC
CASSLVMGRETQYF
>TRBD1|TRBJ2-1|-|TRBV11-2
TGTGCCAGCAGCCCCGCAGAGGGGGCAAATGAGCAGTTCTTC
CASSPAEGANEQFF
>-|TRBJ2-1|-|TRBV29-1
TGCAGCGTTGTTGCGGGGACAACCTACAATGAGCAGTTCTTC
CSVVAGTTYNEQFF
>TRBD1|TRBJ2-2|-|TRBV3-1/TRBV3-2
TGTGCCAGCAGCCAAAACAAGGGACAGGGTTTTACTGGGGAGCTGTTTTTT
CASSQNKGQGFTGELFF
>-|TRBJ2-3|once|TRBV9
TGTGCCAGCAGCGTAGGTCCCGGGACGTCGGGGGATACGCAGTATTTT
CASSVGPGTSGDTQYF
>TRBD2|TRBJ2-3|-|TRBV5-1
TGCGCCAGCAGCTCGACTAGCGGGAACACAGATACGCAGTATTTT
CASSSTSGNTDTQYF
>TRBD1|TRBJ2-4|-|TRBV7-2
TGTGCCAGCAGCCCCGGGACAGGCGACGCCATTCAGTACTTC
CASSPGTGDAIQYF
>-|TRBJ1-4|-|TRBV28
TGTGCCAGCAGTTTTGCACAGTTGGATGGCGAAAAACTGTTTTTT
CASSFAQLDGEKLFF
>-|TRBJ1-6|-|TRBV4-1
TGCGCCAGCAGCCAAGTTAAGAGCTCACCCCTCCACTTT
CASSQVKSSPLHF
>-|TRBJ2-1|-|TRBV5-1
TGCGCCAGCAGCTTGTTAGCGGACGACAATGAGCAGTTCTTC
CASSLLADDNEQFF